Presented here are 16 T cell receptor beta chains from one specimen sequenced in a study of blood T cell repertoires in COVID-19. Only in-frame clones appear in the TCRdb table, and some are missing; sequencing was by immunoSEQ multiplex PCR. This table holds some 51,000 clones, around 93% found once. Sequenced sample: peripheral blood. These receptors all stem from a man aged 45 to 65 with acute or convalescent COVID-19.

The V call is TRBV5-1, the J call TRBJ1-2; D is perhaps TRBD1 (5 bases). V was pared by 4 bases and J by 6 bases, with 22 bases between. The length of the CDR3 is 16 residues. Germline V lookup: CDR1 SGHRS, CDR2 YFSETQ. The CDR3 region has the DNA TGCGCCAGCAGCGCTGGCGGGGGTCCAGCTGTCCATGGCTACACCTTC. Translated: CASSAGGGPAVHGYTF.

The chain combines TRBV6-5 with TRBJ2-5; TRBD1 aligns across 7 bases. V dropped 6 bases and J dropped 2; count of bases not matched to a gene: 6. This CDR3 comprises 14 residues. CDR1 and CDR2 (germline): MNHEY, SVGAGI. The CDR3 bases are TGTGCCAGCAGACTCCGGACAGGACAAGAGACCCAGTACTTC. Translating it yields CASRLRTGQETQYF.

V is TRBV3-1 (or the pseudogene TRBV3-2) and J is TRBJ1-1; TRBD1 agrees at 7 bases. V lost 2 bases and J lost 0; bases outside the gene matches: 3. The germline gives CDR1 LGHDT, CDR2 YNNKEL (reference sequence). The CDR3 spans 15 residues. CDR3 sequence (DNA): TGTGCCAGCAGCCAACGCCAGGGGGTGAACACTGAAGCTTTCTTT. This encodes CASSQRQGVNTEAFF.

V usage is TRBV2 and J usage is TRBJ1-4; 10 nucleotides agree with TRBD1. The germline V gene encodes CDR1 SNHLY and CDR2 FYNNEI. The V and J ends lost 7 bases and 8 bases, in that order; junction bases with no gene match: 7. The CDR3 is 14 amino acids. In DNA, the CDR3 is TGTGCCAGCAAGGGGACAGGGGCCGCAGAAAAACTGTTTTTT. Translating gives CASKGTGAAEKLFF.

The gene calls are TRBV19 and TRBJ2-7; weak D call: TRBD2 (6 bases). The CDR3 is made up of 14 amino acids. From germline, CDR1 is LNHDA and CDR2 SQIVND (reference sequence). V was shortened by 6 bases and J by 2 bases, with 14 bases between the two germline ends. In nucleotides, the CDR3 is TGTGCCAGTAGCCCGACGGCGGGGACCTACGAGCAGTACTTC. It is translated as CASSPTAGTYEQYF. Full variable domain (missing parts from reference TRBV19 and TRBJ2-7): DGGITQSPKYLFRKEGQNVTLSCEQNLNHDAMYWYRQDPGQGLRLIYYSQIVNDFQKGDIAEGYSVSREKKESFPLTVTSAQKNPTAFYLCASSPTAGTYEQYFGPGTRLTVT.

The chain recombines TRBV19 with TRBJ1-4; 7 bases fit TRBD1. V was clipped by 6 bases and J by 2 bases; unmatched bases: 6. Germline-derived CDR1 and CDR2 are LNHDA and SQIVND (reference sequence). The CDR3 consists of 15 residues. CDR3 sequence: CASRQGGVTNEKLFF. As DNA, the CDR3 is TGTGCCAGTAGGCAGGGGGGAGTCACTAATGAAAAACTGTTTTTT. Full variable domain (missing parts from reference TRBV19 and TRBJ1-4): DGGITQSPKYLFRKEGQNVTLSCEQNLNHDAMYWYRQDPGQGLRLIYYSQIVNDFQKGDIAEGYSVSREKKESFPLTVTSAQKNPTAFYLCASRQGGVTNEKLFFGSGTQLSVL.

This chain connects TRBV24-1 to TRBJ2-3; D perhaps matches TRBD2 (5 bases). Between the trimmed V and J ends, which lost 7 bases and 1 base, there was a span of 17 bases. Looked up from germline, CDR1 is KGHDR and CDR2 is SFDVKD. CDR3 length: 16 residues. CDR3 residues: CATRPAGAVGTDTQYF. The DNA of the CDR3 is TGTGCCACCAGGCCGGCGGGTGCGGTTGGCACAGATACGCAGTATTTT.

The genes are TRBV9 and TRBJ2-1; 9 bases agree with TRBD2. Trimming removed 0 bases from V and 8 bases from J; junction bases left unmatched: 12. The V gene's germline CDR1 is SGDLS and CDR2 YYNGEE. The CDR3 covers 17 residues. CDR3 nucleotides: TGTGCCAGCAGCGTAGGGGAGCGGGGGGCCACAGTGGATGAGCAGTTCTTC. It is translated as CASSVGERGATVDEQFF.

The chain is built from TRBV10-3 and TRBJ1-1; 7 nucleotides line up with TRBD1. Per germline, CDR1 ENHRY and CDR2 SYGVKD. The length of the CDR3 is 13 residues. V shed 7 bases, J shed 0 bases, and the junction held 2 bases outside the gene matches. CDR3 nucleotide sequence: TGTGCCATCACAGGGGGGATGAACACTGAAGCTTTCTTT. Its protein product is CAITGGMNTEAFF.

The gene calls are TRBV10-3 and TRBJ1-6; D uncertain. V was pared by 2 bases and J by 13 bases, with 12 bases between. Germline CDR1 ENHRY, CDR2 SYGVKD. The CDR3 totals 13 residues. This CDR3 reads CAISEPTPPPLHF. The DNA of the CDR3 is TGTGCCATCAGTGAGCCGACACCACCGCCCCTCCACTTT.

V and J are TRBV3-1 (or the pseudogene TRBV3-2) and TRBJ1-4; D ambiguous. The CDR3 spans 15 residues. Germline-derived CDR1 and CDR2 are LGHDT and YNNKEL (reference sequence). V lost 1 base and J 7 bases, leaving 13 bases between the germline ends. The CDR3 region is CASSQGYSGGEKLFF. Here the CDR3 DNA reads TGTGCCAGCAGCCAAGGGTACTCAGGTGGTGAAAAACTGTTTTTT.

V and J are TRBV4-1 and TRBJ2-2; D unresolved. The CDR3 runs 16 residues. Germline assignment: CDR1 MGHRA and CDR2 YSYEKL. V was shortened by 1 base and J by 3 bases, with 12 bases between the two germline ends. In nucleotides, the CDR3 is TGCGCCAGCAGCCAAGGCGGATTAGAGTACACCGGGGAGCTGTTTTTT. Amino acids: CASSQGGLEYTGELFF.

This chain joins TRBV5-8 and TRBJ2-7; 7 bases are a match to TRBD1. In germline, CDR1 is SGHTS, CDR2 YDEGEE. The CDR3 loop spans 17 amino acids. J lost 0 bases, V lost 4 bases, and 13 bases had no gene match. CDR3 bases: TGTGCCAGCAGCAAACATGGACAGGCCCATTACTCCTACGAGCAGTACTTC. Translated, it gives CASSKHGQAHYSYEQYF.

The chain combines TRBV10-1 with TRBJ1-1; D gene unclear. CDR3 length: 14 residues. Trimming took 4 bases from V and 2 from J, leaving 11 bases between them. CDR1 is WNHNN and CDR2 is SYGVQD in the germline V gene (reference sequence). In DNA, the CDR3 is TGCGCCAGCAGTGCACAGTGTCTTAACACTGAAGCTTTCTTT. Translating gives CASSAQCLNTEAFF.

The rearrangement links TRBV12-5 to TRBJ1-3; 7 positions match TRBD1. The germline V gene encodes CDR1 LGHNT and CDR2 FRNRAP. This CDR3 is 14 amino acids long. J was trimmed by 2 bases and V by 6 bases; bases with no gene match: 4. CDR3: CASGTGTAGNTIYF. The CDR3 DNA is TGTGCTAGTGGCACAGGGACAGCTGGAAACACCATATATTTT.

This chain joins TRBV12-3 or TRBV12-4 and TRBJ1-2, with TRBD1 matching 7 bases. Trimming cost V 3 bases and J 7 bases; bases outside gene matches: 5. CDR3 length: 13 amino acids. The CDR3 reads CASSLDNRGGYTF. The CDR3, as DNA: TGTGCCAGCAGTTTGGACAACAGGGGTGGCTACACCTTC.